Listed below are T cell receptor beta chains from one sample, sequenced in a study of ipilimumab plus nivolumab after autologous stem cell transplantation. Sequencing was performed with immunoSEQ multiplex PCR; in TCRdb, only in-frame clones are kept and a portion is missing. The sample holds fewer than 30,000 clones, 86% seen once. The sequences come from PBMCs, collected in a trial of ipilimumab plus nivolumab as post-transplant consolidation. These receptors all stem from a male donor with diffuse large B-cell lymphoma. CDR3s include the opening cysteine and the closing phenylalanine or tryptophan. Fields, in order: clone size, J gene, D gene, V gene, CDR3 protein, CDR3 DNA. The D gene is left open where the match is weak. Some rows have no size entry. The others give once, few or many, or a class for an expanded clone.

size: NA; J: TRBJ2-5; D: TRBD2; V: TRBV9; CDR3: CASSVAYGGVQHF; DNA: TGTGCCAGCAGCGTAGCTTATGGGGGGGTCCAGCACTTC
size: NA; J: TRBJ2-5; D: NA; V: TRBV12-5; CDR3: CASVPRWGQETQYF; DNA: TGTGCTAGTGTTCCCCGTTGGGGACAAGAGACCCAGTACTTC
size: NA; J: TRBJ1-5; D: TRBD1; V: TRBV19; CDR3: CASSSSSGTGGPIGQPQHF; DNA: TGTGCCAGTAGTTCTTCCTCCGGGACAGGGGGCCCGATCGGTCAGCCCCAGCATTTT
size: NA; J: TRBJ1-4; D: NA; V: TRBV5-6; CDR3: CASSSDPATNEKLFF; DNA: TGTGCCAGCAGCTCGGACCCTGCAACTAATGAAAAACTGTTTTTT
size: NA; J: TRBJ2-7; D: NA; V: TRBV15; CDR3: CATSRDQGWAEQYF; DNA: TGTGCCACCAGCAGAGATCAAGGGTGGGCCGAGCAGTACTTC
size: NA; J: TRBJ2-1; D: TRBD1; V: TRBV18; CDR3: CASSPGTGGIYEQFF; DNA: TGTGCCAGCTCACCGGGGACAGGGGGTATCTATGAGCAGTTCTTC
size: NA; J: TRBJ2-5; D: NA; V: TRBV30; CDR3: CAWSGRETQYF; DNA: TGTGCCTGGAGTGGGAGGGAGACCCAGTACTTC
size: NA; J: TRBJ1-1; D: NA; V: TRBV5-4; CDR3: CASSFGTTLNTEAFF; DNA: TGTGCCAGCAGCTTCGGGACAACCTTGAACACTGAAGCTTTCTTT
size: NA; J: TRBJ1-1; D: NA; V: TRBV5-4; CDR3: CASSPTPDTEAFF; DNA: TGTGCCAGCAGCCCCACTCCAGACACTGAAGCTTTCTTT
size: once; J: TRBJ2-5; D: TRBD2; V: TRBV18; CDR3: CASSPRLAGGGETQYF; DNA: TGTGCCAGCTCACCACGACTAGCGGGGGGCGGAGAGACCCAGTACTTC
size: NA; J: TRBJ2-1; D: NA; V: TRBV30; CDR3: CAWSEPGTYEQFF; DNA: TGTGCCTGGAGTGAACCGGGTACTTATGAGCAGTTCTTC
size: NA; J: TRBJ2-3; D: NA; V: TRBV7-2; CDR3: CASSLRTGAGLADTQYF; DNA: TGTGCCAGCAGCTTAAGGACGGGGGCGGGTCTCGCAGATACGCAGTATTTT
size: NA; J: TRBJ2-1; D: TRBD1; V: TRBV6-6; CDR3: CATLGQGPYNEQFF; DNA: TGTGCCACCCTAGGACAGGGGCCATACAATGAGCAGTTCTTC
size: NA; J: TRBJ1-5; D: NA; V: TRBV7-2; CDR3: CASSYTGFGQPQHF; DNA: TGTGCCAGCAGCTATACAGGGTTCGGTCAGCCCCAGCATTTT
size: NA; J: TRBJ2-2; D: NA; V: TRBV5-1; CDR3: CASSLVANTGELFF; DNA: TGCGCCAGCAGCTTGGTGGCGAACACCGGGGAGCTGTTTTTT
size: NA; J: TRBJ1-4; D: NA; V: TRBV18; CDR3: CASSPRGEKLFF; DNA: TGTGCCAGCTCCCCCAGGGGTGAAAAACTGTTTTTT
size: once; J: TRBJ2-7; D: NA; V: TRBV6-5; CDR3: CATRAEATYEQYF; DNA: TGTGCCACTCGAGCGGAGGCAACCTACGAGCAGTACTTC
size: NA; J: TRBJ2-5; D: TRBD2; V: TRBV5-5; CDR3: CASSAGVAEETQYF; DNA: TGTGCCAGCAGCGCGGGGGTAGCGGAAGAGACCCAGTACTTC
size: NA; J: TRBJ2-5; D: NA; V: TRBV5-1; CDR3: CASSFGQNQETQYF; DNA: TGCGCCAGCAGTTTCGGACAGAACCAAGAGACCCAGTACTTC
size: NA; J: TRBJ1-1; D: NA; V: TRBV6-6; CDR3: CASRIQGLAFF; DNA: TGTGCCAGCAGGATACAGGGTTTGGCTTTCTTT
size: NA; J: TRBJ2-6; D: NA; V: TRBV18; CDR3: CASSPVSGASGANVLTF; DNA: TGTGCCAGCTCACCTGTGTCGGGGGCTAGCGGGGCCAACGTCCTGACTTTC
size: NA; J: TRBJ2-3; D: TRBD2; V: TRBV5-1; CDR3: CASSWRGAVEDTQYF; DNA: TGCGCCAGCAGCTGGCGGGGGGCCGTTGAAGATACGCAGTATTTT